These 2 T cell receptor beta chains were all obtained from the same sample, sequenced in a study of cytomegalovirus exposure and HLA in healthy donors. PCR was performed using 60 Vbeta and 13 Jbeta primers. TCRdb's copy holds only in-frame clones and misses some; the assay was immunoSEQ multiplex PCR. The sample carries some 110,000 clones, 65% to 75% recorded once. Sequencing was carried out using PBMCs. The receptors originated from a man aged 25-40 years in good health and CMV-seropositive.

The chain couples TRBV2 to TRBJ1-5; D is undetermined. This CDR3 spans 13 amino acids. V lost 6 bases to trimming and J lost 0 bases, with 6 bases between them. CDR1 SNHLY and CDR2 FYNNEI come from the germline V gene. CDR3 residues: CASSEYSNQPQHF. CDR3 bases: TGTGCCAGCAGCGAATATAGCAATCAGCCCCAGCATTTT.

The chain is built from TRBV12-5 and TRBJ1-6; D perhaps matches TRBD1 (6 bases). The CDR3 totals 14 residues. Germline lookup yields CDR1 LGHNT and CDR2 FRNRAP. Between the trimmed V and J ends, which lost 3 bases and 8 bases, there was a span of 11 bases. This CDR3 reads CASGLGGGDSPLHF. CDR3 nucleotides: TGTGCTAGTGGTTTAGGGGGAGGGGATTCACCCCTCCACTTT.